These T cell receptor beta chains were read from a single sample in a study of T cells in Graves' hyperthyroidism and ophthalmopathy. TCRdb re-called the multiplex PCR reads through MiXCR, storing one row per CDR3 protein. The sample lists some 510,000 distinct CDR3 sequences, around 42% occurring once. Sequenced input: peripheral blood or thyroid tissue (not recorded which). The source of these receptors is a woman between 18 and 30 years old with Graves' hyperthyroidism. The CDR3 runs from the conserved cysteine through the conserved F or W. A D gene is named only where the DNA matches it firmly. Some rows have no size entry. The others give once, few or many, or a class for an expanded clone.

CDR3 DNA: TGCAGCTTAGCTTCGGAGAACGAGCAGTACTTC; CDR3 protein: CSLASENEQYF; V gene: TRBV29-1; CDR3 length: 11; J gene: TRBJ2-7; D gene: .; clone size: .
CDR3 DNA: TGCAGCGCCGCGACAGGGCTGGGCAATGAGCAGTTCTTC; CDR3 protein: CSAATGLGNEQFF; V gene: TRBV29-1; CDR3 length: 13; J gene: TRBJ2-1; D gene: TRBD1; clone size: .
CDR3 DNA: TGTGCCACCAGTGATCCGGGCGTGAACACCGGGGAGCTGTTTTTT; CDR3 protein: CATSDPGVNTGELFF; V gene: TRBV24-1; CDR3 length: 15; J gene: TRBJ2-2; D gene: .; clone size: .
CDR3 DNA: TGCAGCGTTGGCCCCCGAGGGGCCGGGGAGCTGTTTTTT; CDR3 protein: CSVGPRGAGELFF; V gene: TRBV29-1; CDR3 length: 13; J gene: TRBJ2-2; D gene: .; clone size: many
CDR3 DNA: TGTGCCAGTAGTATTCGGGGGACTAGCGGGAGTCACAACGAGCAGTACTTC; CDR3 protein: CASSIRGTSGSHNEQYF; V gene: TRBV19; CDR3 length: 17; J gene: TRBJ2-7; D gene: TRBD2; clone size: .
CDR3 DNA: TGTGCCAGCAGCTTGTTTGGGGTCAACGTCCTGACTTTC; CDR3 protein: CASSLFGVNVLTF; V gene: TRBV5-4; CDR3 length: 13; J gene: TRBJ2-6; D gene: .; clone size: .
CDR3 DNA: TGTGCCTGGAGGAACTTAGCGGGAGGCCGGCGAGAGACCCAGTACTTC; CDR3 protein: CAWRNLAGGRRETQYF; V gene: TRBV2; CDR3 length: 16; J gene: TRBJ2-5; D gene: TRBD2; clone size: .
CDR3 DNA: TGTGCCAGCAGCCGACAGGAAGATTCACCCCTCCACTTT; CDR3 protein: CASSRQEDSPLHF; V gene: TRBV7-8; CDR3 length: 13; J gene: TRBJ1-6; D gene: .; clone size: many
CDR3 DNA: TGTGCCAGCAGCCTCCAGGGACGCCACAATTCACCCCTCCACTTT; CDR3 protein: CASSLQGRHNSPLHF; V gene: TRBV7-2; CDR3 length: 15; J gene: TRBJ1-6; D gene: .; clone size: many
CDR3 DNA: TGTGCCAGCAGGAGGACGCCTTCAGGGGGCACTGAAGCTTTCTTT; CDR3 protein: CASRRTPSGGTEAFF; V gene: TRBV9; CDR3 length: 15; J gene: TRBJ1-1; D gene: TRBD1; clone size: .
CDR3 DNA: TGTGCCAGCAGCTTGAATTGGGGCGGACTCGGGGCCCAGTACTTC; CDR3 protein: CASSLNWGGLGAQYF; V gene: TRBV7-3; CDR3 length: 15; J gene: TRBJ2-5; D gene: .; clone size: once
CDR3 DNA: TGTGCCAGCAGCTTGTACCCAAACACCGGGGAGCTGTTTTTT; CDR3 protein: CASSLYPNTGELFF; V gene: TRBV7-2; CDR3 length: 14; J gene: TRBJ2-2; D gene: .; clone size: .
CDR3 DNA: TGTGCCAGTAGTTTGTATGCGGGACACCTCTACGAGCAGTACTTC; CDR3 protein: CASSLYAGHLYEQYF; V gene: TRBV19; CDR3 length: 15; J gene: TRBJ2-7; D gene: .; clone size: .
CDR3 DNA: TGTGCCAGCAGCCCGGGACAGGGGGCCGTTCAGCCCCAGCATTTT; CDR3 protein: CASSPGQGAVQPQHF; V gene: TRBV9; CDR3 length: 15; J gene: TRBJ1-5; D gene: TRBD1; clone size: few
CDR3 DNA: TGTGCCAGTAGTATAGTTGATGGGACTGAAGCTTTCTTT; CDR3 protein: CASSIVDGTEAFF; V gene: TRBV19; CDR3 length: 13; J gene: TRBJ1-1; D gene: .; clone size: many
CDR3 DNA: TGTGCCAGCAGCCCCCGGGACAGCCTGAACACCGGGGAGCTGTTTTTT; CDR3 protein: CASSPRDSLNTGELFF; V gene: TRBV7-9; CDR3 length: 16; J gene: TRBJ2-2; D gene: TRBD1; clone size: .
CDR3 DNA: TGCAGCGTGCCCTGGGACACCTCCTCCTACGAGCAGTACTTC; CDR3 protein: CSVPWDTSSYEQYF; V gene: TRBV29-1; CDR3 length: 14; J gene: TRBJ2-7; D gene: .; clone size: .
CDR3 DNA: TGTGCCAGCAGTTACGGACAGGGGTACACTGAAGCTTTCTTT; CDR3 protein: CASSYGQGYTEAFF; V gene: TRBV6-5; CDR3 length: 14; J gene: TRBJ1-1; D gene: TRBD1; clone size: .
CDR3 DNA: TGTGCCAGCCGAACCGGGACCAGAGGCCACGAGCAGTACTTC; CDR3 protein: CASRTGTRGHEQYF; V gene: TRBV19; CDR3 length: 14; J gene: TRBJ2-7; D gene: .; clone size: few
CDR3 DNA: TGTGCCAGCAGTTACTACAGGGGAGGTGATCAGCCCCAGCATTTT; CDR3 protein: CASSYYRGGDQPQHF; V gene: TRBV2; CDR3 length: 15; J gene: TRBJ1-5; D gene: TRBD1; clone size: few
CDR3 DNA: TGTGCCAGCAGTTCTCGGGGGCACACTGAAGCTTTCTTT; CDR3 protein: CASSSRGHTEAFF; V gene: TRBV6-5; CDR3 length: 13; J gene: TRBJ1-1; D gene: .; clone size: .
CDR3 DNA: TGCAGCGTTGTTGGACAGGGGGCCGGGCAGTACTTC; CDR3 protein: CSVVGQGAGQYF; V gene: TRBV29-1; CDR3 length: 12; J gene: TRBJ2-7; D gene: TRBD1; clone size: .
CDR3 DNA: TGTGCCAGCAGCGCATCCGGGACAACAGAGAACACTGAAGCTTTCTTT; CDR3 protein: CASSASGTTENTEAFF; V gene: TRBV7-2; CDR3 length: 16; J gene: TRBJ1-1; D gene: .; clone size: .
CDR3 DNA: TGTGCCAGCAGTTTGACAGGGTCGAGGTACTTC; CDR3 protein: CASSLTGSRYF; V gene: TRBV6-6; CDR3 length: 11; J gene: TRBJ2-5; D gene: TRBD1; clone size: .
CDR3 DNA: TGTGCCAGTAGGAGGGACAAAAGGGGCACTGAAGCTTTCTTT; CDR3 protein: CASRRDKRGTEAFF; V gene: TRBV19; CDR3 length: 14; J gene: TRBJ1-1; D gene: .; clone size: few
CDR3 DNA: TGTGCCAGCAGTGAACCGAGGGAGGTCTCCTACGAGCAGTACTTC; CDR3 protein: CASSEPREVSYEQYF; V gene: TRBV10-3; CDR3 length: 15; J gene: TRBJ2-7; D gene: .; clone size: .
CDR3 DNA: TGTGCCAGCAGTTTAGAGGGGGCCTTCGCCGACGAGCAGTACTTC; CDR3 protein: CASSLEGAFADEQYF; V gene: TRBV19; CDR3 length: 15; J gene: TRBJ2-7; D gene: TRBD1; clone size: .
CDR3 DNA: TGTGCCAGCAGCTTGGGGATCCCTAGCGGGAACACCGGGGAGCTGTTTTTT; CDR3 protein: CASSLGIPSGNTGELFF; V gene: TRBV7-8; CDR3 length: 17; J gene: TRBJ2-2; D gene: TRBD2; clone size: .
CDR3 DNA: TGTGCCACCAGCAGTGGGGGAGTCTCTGGGGCCAACGTCCTGACTTTC; CDR3 protein: CATSSGGVSGANVLTF; V gene: TRBV15; CDR3 length: 16; J gene: TRBJ2-6; D gene: .; clone size: .
CDR3 DNA: TGCAGTGCGCAAAGGGGTGGGAGCTCCTACGAGCAGTACTTC; CDR3 protein: CSAQRGGSSYEQYF; V gene: TRBV20-1; CDR3 length: 14; J gene: TRBJ2-7; D gene: .; clone size: .
CDR3 DNA: TGTGCCAGCAGCTCGTTAGGGCGCGAGACCCAGTACTTC; CDR3 protein: CASSSLGRETQYF; V gene: TRBV7-2; CDR3 length: 13; J gene: TRBJ2-5; D gene: .; clone size: .
CDR3 DNA: TGTGCCTTCTCCCTCAATCAGCCCCAGCATTTT; CDR3 protein: CAFSLNQPQHF; V gene: TRBV24-1; CDR3 length: 11; J gene: TRBJ1-5; D gene: .; clone size: .
CDR3 DNA: TGCGCCAGCAGCGGAGGGACAGGGACATCAGGCGAGCAGTACTTC; CDR3 protein: CASSGGTGTSGEQYF; V gene: TRBV5-1; CDR3 length: 15; J gene: TRBJ2-7; D gene: TRBD1; clone size: many
CDR3 DNA: TGTGCCAGCAGGCTCGGGACAAACCTGAACACTGAAGCTTTCTTT; CDR3 protein: CASRLGTNLNTEAFF; V gene: TRBV7-3; CDR3 length: 15; J gene: TRBJ1-1; D gene: .; clone size: many
CDR3 DNA: TGTGCCAGCAGCCCGGGAGGCAGGGGTGGAAACACTGAAGCTTTCTTT; CDR3 protein: CASSPGGRGGNTEAFF; V gene: TRBV7-9; CDR3 length: 16; J gene: TRBJ1-1; D gene: .; clone size: .
CDR3 DNA: TGCGCCAGCAGCTTGGCTAGCGGCCACTCCTACGAGCAGTACTTC; CDR3 protein: CASSLASGHSYEQYF; V gene: TRBV5-1; CDR3 length: 15; J gene: TRBJ2-7; D gene: TRBD2; clone size: few
CDR3 DNA: TGTGCCAGCAGTGCCCGGGACGAGGGCTATGGCTACACCTTC; CDR3 protein: CASSARDEGYGYTF; V gene: TRBV2; CDR3 length: 14; J gene: TRBJ1-2; D gene: .; clone size: .
CDR3 DNA: TGTGCCAGCAGTTACGATGGGACAGGGGAGGGGCTGAACACTGAAGCTTTCTTT; CDR3 protein: CASSYDGTGEGLNTEAFF; V gene: TRBV25-1; CDR3 length: 18; J gene: TRBJ1-1; D gene: TRBD1; clone size: .
CDR3 DNA: TGCAGCGTTGCGAGGCGGTTGAGCTCCTACGAGCAGTACTTC; CDR3 protein: CSVARRLSSYEQYF; V gene: TRBV29-1; CDR3 length: 14; J gene: TRBJ2-7; D gene: .; clone size: many
CDR3 DNA: TGTGCCAGCACTCGAAACTTCGGACAGGCCTACGAGCAGTACTTC; CDR3 protein: CASTRNFGQAYEQYF; V gene: TRBV7-9; CDR3 length: 15; J gene: TRBJ2-7; D gene: TRBD1; clone size: .
CDR3 DNA: TGTGCCAGCAGTGAATTTTTAGCGGGAGAACACAATGAGCAGTTCTTC; CDR3 protein: CASSEFLAGEHNEQFF; V gene: TRBV25-1; CDR3 length: 16; J gene: TRBJ2-1; D gene: TRBD2; clone size: once
CDR3 DNA: TGTGCCATCAGCGTGCCGGGAGGGGACACTGAAGCTTTCTTT; CDR3 protein: CAISVPGGDTEAFF; V gene: TRBV10-3; CDR3 length: 14; J gene: TRBJ1-1; D gene: .; clone size: .
CDR3 DNA: TGTGCCAGCAGCAGAGATGAAGCTTTCTTT; CDR3 protein: CASSRDEAFF; V gene: TRBV7-9; CDR3 length: 10; J gene: TRBJ1-1; D gene: .; clone size: many
CDR3 DNA: TGCGCCAGCAGCCGGGACAGGGCCAACTACGAGCAGTACTTC; CDR3 protein: CASSRDRANYEQYF; V gene: TRBV5-1; CDR3 length: 14; J gene: TRBJ2-7; D gene: TRBD1; clone size: .
CDR3 DNA: TGTGCCAGCAGCCAAAGCCTAGTTTCGGCCGAGCAGTACTTC; CDR3 protein: CASSQSLVSAEQYF; V gene: TRBV7-2; CDR3 length: 14; J gene: TRBJ2-7; D gene: .; clone size: few
CDR3 DNA: TGTGCCAGCAGTTTTACGGCTAGCGGGAGCAACGAGCAGTACTTC; CDR3 protein: CASSFTASGSNEQYF; V gene: TRBV7-2; CDR3 length: 15; J gene: TRBJ2-7; D gene: TRBD2; clone size: .
CDR3 DNA: TGTGCCAGCAGTTTAACGGAGAGCAATCAGCCCCAGCATTTT; CDR3 protein: CASSLTESNQPQHF; V gene: TRBV12-3/TRBV12-4; CDR3 length: 14; J gene: TRBJ1-5; D gene: .; clone size: many
CDR3 DNA: TGTGCCAGCAGACCCGGGACATCCCGGAATCAGCCCCAGCATTTT; CDR3 protein: CASRPGTSRNQPQHF; V gene: TRBV2; CDR3 length: 15; J gene: TRBJ1-5; D gene: .; clone size: .
CDR3 DNA: TGTGCCAGCTCACCTCCGGGCGGGACTGGAAACACCATATATTTT; CDR3 protein: CASSPPGGTGNTIYF; V gene: TRBV7-9; CDR3 length: 15; J gene: TRBJ1-3; D gene: .; clone size: once
CDR3 DNA: TGTGCCAGCAGTCGCCCGGCGAACACTGAAGCTTTCTTT; CDR3 protein: CASSRPANTEAFF; V gene: TRBV12-3/TRBV12-4; CDR3 length: 13; J gene: TRBJ1-1; D gene: .; clone size: many
CDR3 DNA: TGCAGCGTTGACGGACAGGGGGACTACGAGCAGTACTTC; CDR3 protein: CSVDGQGDYEQYF; V gene: TRBV29-1; CDR3 length: 13; J gene: TRBJ2-7; D gene: TRBD1; clone size: .
CDR3 DNA: TGTGCCAGTAGTACGCGGACAGGGGAAGAAAAACTGTTTTTT; CDR3 protein: CASSTRTGEEKLFF; V gene: TRBV19; CDR3 length: 14; J gene: TRBJ1-4; D gene: TRBD1; clone size: many